This is a list of T cell receptor beta chains from one sample in a study of T cell responses to AZD1222 COVID-19 vaccine. Only in-frame clones appear in the TCRdb table, and some are missing; sequencing was by immunoSEQ multiplex PCR. The sample records just under 85,000 clones, more than 75% being singletons. Sequenced here: peripheral blood, sampled on day 0 of AZD1222 vaccination. The receptors here all came from an adult in good health. CDR3s include the opening cysteine and the closing phenylalanine or tryptophan. A D gene is named only where the DNA matches it firmly. Only part of the rows carry a size: once, few, many, or a class if the clone is expanded.

d_gene,v_gene,abundance,j_gene,CDR3nt,CDR3aa
.,TRBV12-3/TRBV12-4,.,TRBJ1-2,TGTGCCAGCAGTTTAGGGCACAACTATGGCTACACCTTC,CASSLGHNYGYTF
TRBD1,TRBV10-3,.,TRBJ2-7,TGTGCCATCAGTGAGTCCCAGGGGGCGCAGGAGCAGTACTTC,CAISESQGAQEQYF
TRBD1,TRBV3-1/TRBV3-2,.,TRBJ2-5,TGTGCCAGCAGCCACCAGACAGGGATTTCGGGCGAGACCCAGTACTTC,CASSHQTGISGETQYF
.,TRBV13,.,TRBJ2-7,TGTGCCAGCAGCTTGGGAAGGGCCCCGATCATTGATTTC,CASSLGRAPIIDF
TRBD1,TRBV5-6,.,TRBJ2-4,TGTGCCAGCAGCTTGATTGAGACAGGGTCAAACATTCAGTACTTC,CASSLIETGSNIQYF
TRBD1,TRBV19,once,TRBJ1-6,TGTGCCAGTAGTGTCCCTAGGGGGCAGGGAAATTCACCCCTCCACTTT,CASSVPRGQGNSPLHF
.,TRBV9,.,TRBJ1-1,TGTGCCAGCAGCGTAGTAGGGCGGTACACTGAAGCTTTCTTT,CASSVVGRYTEAFF
TRBD1,TRBV25-1,.,TRBJ1-2,TGTGCCAGCAAGGAGGGGACAGGCGGCTACACCTTC,CASKEGTGGYTF
.,TRBV27,.,TRBJ1-5,TGTGCCAGCAGTTTGGCGGGTGAACAGCCCCAGCATTTT,CASSLAGEQPQHF
.,TRBV5-1,.,TRBJ1-4,TGCGCCAGCAGCCAAGCCCCCCCCAGGGCTGGGAATGAAAAACTGTTTTTT,CASSQAPPRAGNEKLFF
.,TRBV7-9,.,TRBJ1-5,TGTGCCAGCAGCTCCCTTGGAAGCAATCAGCCCCAGCATTTT,CASSSLGSNQPQHF
.,TRBV30,.,TRBJ1-1,TGTGCCTGGAGTGTACGTGTGAGGGGTATCACTGAAGCTTTCTTT,CAWSVRVRGITEAFF
.,TRBV29-1,.,TRBJ1-2,TGCAGCGTTGAACTTGGCCAGGGGATCGGTGGCTACACCTTC,CSVELGQGIGGYTF
.,TRBV5-1,.,TRBJ1-3,TGCGCCAGCAGCTTGGGGTGGGGGTCTGGAAACACCATATATTTT,CASSLGWGSGNTIYF
.,TRBV7-9,.,TRBJ2-1,TGTGCCAGCAGCTTAGCAGGGGCCCTCTCCTACAATGAGCAGTTCTTC,CASSLAGALSYNEQFF
TRBD2,TRBV11-2,.,TRBJ2-1,TGTGCCAGCAGCCTGGGACTAGCGGGGGGACCAAGCTCCTACAATGAGCAGTTCTTC,CASSLGLAGGPSSYNEQFF
.,TRBV3-1/TRBV3-2,few,TRBJ1-1,TGTGCCAGCAGCCAAGTCCATGGCGGGAACACTGAAGCTTTCTTT,CASSQVHGGNTEAFF
TRBD1,TRBV7-9,.,TRBJ1-1,TGTGCCAGCAGCTTGTTGACAGGGGTCACTGAAGCTTTCTTT,CASSLLTGVTEAFF
.,TRBV30,.,TRBJ1-2,TGTGCCTGGAGTGTAGGGGAGTACTATGGCTACACCTTC,CAWSVGEYYGYTF
.,TRBV11-1,.,TRBJ2-7,TGTGCCAGCAGCTTAGGTTCCGGGACACTCTACGAGCAGTACTTC,CASSLGSGTLYEQYF